Below are 22 T cell receptor beta chains sequenced from a single sample in a study of T cells in Graves' hyperthyroidism and ophthalmopathy. RNA transcripts were the template for amplifying TCR beta CDR3 regions. An initial round of RT-PCR targeting the TCR CDR3 relied on the HTBI primer set. TCRdb recomputed calls from the multiplex PCR reads with MiXCR, one row per CDR3 protein. Of approximately 430,000 distinct CDR3 sequences in the sample, about 14% were seen once. The specimen was blood. Source of these receptors: a young man with Graves' ophthalmopathy.

This clonotype was seen at least ten times. The J gene is TRBJ2-1, the V gene TRBV12-3 or TRBV12-4; 7 positions agree with TRBD1. V was pared by 6 bases and J by 4 bases, with 6 bases of the junction left unmatched. The CDR3 extends over 14 amino acids. The CDR3, as DNA: TGTGCCAGCAGCTGGACAGGCAAATACAATGAGCAGTTCTTC. Encoded protein: CASSWTGKYNEQFF.

This clonotype was detected only a few times. This chain joins TRBV19 and TRBJ2-2; D is ambiguous. V was pared by 3 bases and J by 8 bases, with 7 bases between. Germline CDR1 reads LNHDA; CDR2 reads SQIVND (reference sequence). CDR3 length: 12 amino acids. This CDR3 is CASSIKLGELFF. As DNA, the CDR3 is TGTGCCAGTAGTATTAAACTAGGGGAGCTGTTTTTT.

This clonotype came up many times. The gene calls are TRBV3-1 and TRBJ2-1, with D possibly TRBD1 on 7 matching bases. CDR3 size: 18 residues. CDR1 and CDR2 (germline): LGHDT, YNNKEL (reference sequence). The V end lost 0 bases, the J end lost 5 bases, and 20 bases lay between the germline ends. For the CDR3, the DNA is TGTGCCAGCAGCCAAGAGTTAGGGAGGACAGGCCCCAACAATGAGCAGTTCTTC. This encodes CASSQELGRTGPNNEQFF.

This clonotype was seen repeatedly, ten times or more. The chain has TRBV25-1 and TRBJ2-3; maybe TRBD1 (6 bases). This CDR3 has 15 amino acids. The germline V gene encodes CDR1 MGHDK and CDR2 SYGVNS. V was pared by 3 bases and J by 2 bases, with 12 bases between. The CDR3 bases are TGTGCCAGCAGTGATACCGGGACAACCACAGATACGCAGTATTTT. Translating it yields CASSDTGTTTDTQYF.

This clonotype was detected ten times or more. This chain uses TRBV20-1 with TRBJ2-5, with TRBD2 matching over 12 bases. V lost 1 base to trimming and J lost 1 base; unmatched junction nucleotides: 4. The CDR3 covers 16 residues. From germline, CDR1 is DFQATT and CDR2 SNEGSKA (reference sequence). The CDR3 DNA sequence: TGCAGTGCTAGAGGGCTAGCGGGGGGGACCCAAGAGACCCAGTACTTC. Translation gives CSARGLAGGTQETQYF.

This sequence joins TRBV27 and TRBJ2-1; 9 bases fit TRBD2. In germline, CDR1 is MNHEY, CDR2 SMNVEV (reference sequence). This CDR3 is 14 amino acids long. Trimming at V came to 9 bases and at J to 10 bases, leaving 13 bases not matched to a gene. This CDR3 is CASKSSGILNEQFF. In nucleotides, the CDR3 is TGTGCCAGTAAGTCTAGCGGGATTCTTAACGAGCAGTTCTTC.

V usage is TRBV7-9 and J usage is TRBJ2-1, with D unclear. Trimming stripped 1 base from V and 5 bases from J, with 9 bases between. This CDR3 spans 14 amino acids. From germline, CDR1 is SEHNR and CDR2 FQNEAQ (reference sequence). The CDR3 DNA reads TGTGCCAGCAGCTTAGGTCCTTCCCACAATGAGCAGTTCTTC. Amino acid sequence: CASSLGPSHNEQFF.

This clonotype was observed many times. The J gene is TRBJ1-6, the V gene TRBV15, with 8 bases matching TRBD1. The CDR3 is 15 amino acids. V lost 5 bases, J lost 4 bases, and 4 bases stayed unmatched. Germline CDR1 and CDR2: LNHNV and YYDKDF (reference sequence). CDR3 region: CATSADRAYNSPLHF. DNA of the CDR3: TGTGCCACCAGCGCGGACAGGGCGTATAATTCACCCCTCCACTTT.

This clonotype occurred many times. The chain links TRBV11-3 to TRBJ1-2; TRBD1 matches at 8 bases. Losses at the gene ends were 5 bases for V and 6 bases for J; bases not matched to a gene: 5. This CDR3 is 13 amino acids long. Germline-derived CDR1 and CDR2 are SGHNT and YENEEA. CDR3 loop: CASSLRGHNGYTF. DNA for the CDR3: TGTGCCAGCAGCCTCAGGGGGCACAATGGCTACACCTTC.

On this clonotype itself: This may stem from a read error, because a much larger clone lies one nucleotide away. The final CDR3 position lacks the conserved phenylalanine or tryptophan, pointing to a likely read error. The chain recombines TRBV20-1 with TRBJ2-5; no definite D call. V shed 5 bases and J shed 4 bases, with 14 bases lying between them. The CDR3 has 13 residues. Germline values: CDR1 DFQATT, CDR2 SNEGSKA (reference sequence). For the CDR3, the DNA is TGCAGTGCTGAGCCTACCCCCAGAGAGACCCAGTACCTC. It specifies CSAEPTPRETQYL.

The chain uses TRBV10-3 and TRBJ2-1, with TRBD1 matching 7 bases. CDR1 and CDR2 from the germline V gene are ENHRY and SYGVKD. CDR3 size: 14 residues. V was pared by 6 bases and J by 1 base, with 3 bases of the junction left unmatched. The CDR3 nucleotides read TGTGCCATCAGGCCGGGACAGTCCTACAATGAGCAGTTCTTC. This gives the protein CAIRPGQSYNEQFF.

This clonotype showed up many times. This chain links TRBV11-2 with TRBJ2-7; 8 bases align to TRBD2. This CDR3 has 14 residues. Germline CDR1 is SGHAT and CDR2 is FQNNGV. The ends lost 4 bases at V and 2 bases at J; junction bases unmatched: 4. The CDR3 DNA sequence: TGTGCCAGCAGCTCTAGCGGGCCAACCTACGAGCAGTACTTC. It is translated as CASSSSGPTYEQYF.

This clonotype was recorded at least ten times. The rearrangement uses TRBV11-2 and TRBJ2-7, with D maybe TRBD2 (6 bases). This CDR3 contains 14 residues. Per germline, CDR1 SGHAT and CDR2 FQNNGV. Trimming removed 4 bases at V and 6 bases at J, with 16 bases between. The CDR3 DNA reads TGTGCCAGCAGCTCGGACTATTCCGTTCGCGAGCAGTACTTC. Translated: CASSSDYSVREQYF. The whole variable domain, filled in from reference TRBV11-2 and TRBJ2-7, reads EAGVAQSPRYKIIEKRQSVAFWCNPISGHATLYWYQQILGQGPKLLIQFQNNGVVDDSQLPKDRFSAERLKGVDSTLKIQPAKLEDSAVYLCASSSDYSVREQYFGPGTRLTVT.

The chain uses TRBV7-2 and TRBJ2-7, with TRBD2 matching over 8 bases. The length of the CDR3 is 15 residues. Germline V gives CDR1 SGHTA, CDR2 FQGNSA. The trim removed 2 bases at V and 3 bases at J, leaving 6 bases unmatched. The CDR3 nucleotides read TGTGCCAGCAGCTTAACCGGGGGGGCCGTCTACGAGCAGTACTTC. This translates into CASSLTGGAVYEQYF.

This clonotype was seen ten or more times. This chain uses TRBV24-1 with TRBJ2-5; D may be TRBD1 or TRBD2 (7 bases each). The CDR3 covers 16 residues. V was shortened by 3 bases and J by 1 base, with 14 bases between the two germline ends. Germline-derived CDR1 and CDR2 are KGHDR and SFDVKD. This CDR3 reads CATSDGGGQSQETQYF. DNA for the CDR3: TGTGCCACCAGTGATGGGGGGGGACAGAGCCAAGAGACCCAGTACTTC.

This clonotype has ten or more counts. The J gene is TRBJ2-3, the V gene TRBV12-3 or TRBV12-4, with a weak D call TRBD2 (5 bases). V shed 0 bases and J shed 7 bases, with 11 bases lying between them. This CDR3 has 14 residues. CDR3 residues: CASSLAGVTYTQYF. The CDR3 DNA is TGTGCCAGCAGTTTAGCGGGAGTGACATATACGCAGTATTTT.

This clonotype was found a few times. This sequence joins TRBV18 and TRBJ2-2, with 12 bases matching TRBD2. V trimming: 6 bases; J trimming: 0 bases; junction bases outside the gene matches: 8. This CDR3 is 18 amino acids long. CDR1 and CDR2 (germline): KGHSH, LQKENI. CDR3 region: CASSPRTSGASNTGELFF. The CDR3 DNA reads TGTGCCAGCTCCCCCAGGACTAGCGGGGCCTCGAACACCGGGGAGCTGTTTTTT.

Only a few counts were recorded for this clonotype. The chain joins TRBV2 to TRBJ1-3; D may be TRBD1 (5 bases). Germline V lookup: CDR1 SNHLY, CDR2 FYNNEI. Trimming pared 7 bases from V and 3 bases from J, leaving 7 bases between. The CDR3 is 12 amino acids. DNA of the CDR3: TGTGCCAGCACGGGGGATGGAAACACCATATATTTT. Translation: CASTGDGNTIYF.

This clonotype was recorded at least ten times. The gene calls are TRBV30 and TRBJ1-1; D is unclear. V was cut by 0 bases and J by 3 bases, with 8 bases left in between. The germline CDR1 and CDR2 sequences are GTSNPN and SVGIG (reference sequence). The CDR3 is 13 amino acids. The CDR3 region is CAWSVLWDTEAFF. In DNA, the CDR3 is TGTGCCTGGAGTGTATTATGGGACACTGAAGCTTTCTTT.

This clonotype was seen ten or more times. The V gene is TRBV29-1, the J gene TRBJ2-7; 9 bases fit TRBD1. CDR3 size: 13 residues. Germline CDR1 is SQVTM and CDR2 is ANQGSEA. V lost 6 bases, J lost 7 bases, and 10 bases stayed unmatched. The CDR3, as DNA: TGCAGCGTAGAGGGGGACAGGGTGCGGGAGCAGTACTTC. It specifies CSVEGDRVREQYF.

This clonotype was observed at least ten times. The chain recombines TRBV2 with TRBJ2-3; 12 bases match TRBD2. This CDR3 region has 15 residues. Germline-derived CDR1 and CDR2 are SNHLY and FYNNEI. The V segment lost 4 bases and the J segment 4 bases; nucleotides outside the gene matches: 3. The CDR3 region has the DNA TGTGCCAGCAGTGGGACTAGCGGGACTTCAGATACGCAGTATTTT. Encoded protein: CASSGTSGTSDTQYF. Full variable domain (remainder filled in from reference TRBV2 and TRBJ2-3): EPEVTQTPSHQVTQMGQEVILRCVPISNHLYFYWYRQILGQKVEFLVSFYNNEISEKSEIFDDQFSVERPDGSNFTLKIRSTKLEDSAMYFCASSGTSGTSDTQYFGPGTRLTVL.

Concerning this clonotype: This may be a read error: a much more frequent sequence differs by one nucleotide. The chain has TRBV19 and TRBJ2-1; D call uncertain. Judging by the DNA end, TRBJ2-7 fits better; the J call may be wrong. CDR1 LNHDA and CDR2 SQIVND come from the germline V gene (reference sequence). The CDR3 is 13 residues long. The CDR3 region is CASSEVSYNEQYF. In DNA form, the CDR3 reads TGTGCCAGTAGTGAAGTCTCCTACAATGAGCAGTACTTC.